The 25 T cell receptor beta chains in this list originate from one sample, sequenced in a study of shared clonotypes between healthy human individuals (dated by TCRdb to about 2020). The library was obtained by the immunoSEQ multiplex PCR assay. TCRdb took this table from immuneACCESS and kept in-frame rearrangements with V and J called. Such tables lack part of the clones; where checked against another copy, unresolved V genes explain under half of the gap, and the rest is unexplained. The sample records approximately 940,000 clones, more than 75% of which are singletons. The ten largest make up about 1.5% of the sample. Sequencing input: memory CD4+ T cells sorted from blood. The sample's cell subset or site label, in plain terms: CD45RA-negative fraction. Source of these receptors: a man in his late teens or twenties in good health.

This clone was found a few times. The V call is TRBV18, the J call TRBJ1-1; D uncertain. Germline loops: CDR1 KGHSH, CDR2 LQKENI. This CDR3 comprises 14 residues. The V end lost 8 bases, the J end lost 2 bases, and 15 bases lay between the germline ends. The CDR3 spells CASQQEQINTEAFF. CDR3 sequence (DNA): TGTGCCAGCCAGCAAGAACAGATAAACACTGAAGCTTTCTTT.

In the case of this clone: Given a far larger clone just one base away, this is likely a sequencing read error. V usage is TRBV10-3 and J usage is TRBJ1-5; unclear D gene. V was cut by 0 bases and J by 4 bases, with 4 bases left in between. The germline gives CDR1 ENHRY, CDR2 SYGVKD. The CDR3 is 13 residues long. CDR3 region: CAISESENQPQHF. The CDR3 DNA reads as TGTGCCATCAGTGAGTCGGAGAATCAGCCCCAGCATTTT.

The chain is built from TRBV7-2 and TRBJ2-1; 13 bases line up with TRBD2. CDR3 size: 16 residues. Germline V CDR1 and CDR2: SGHTA, FQGNSA. V lost 6 bases, J lost 5 bases, and 7 bases stayed unmatched. The CDR3, as DNA: TGTGCCAGCAGTACCCCGGGACTAGCGGGAAACAATGAGCAGTTCTTC. Amino acid sequence: CASSTPGLAGNNEQFF.

This chain joins TRBV5-1 and TRBJ2-2; tentatively, D is TRBD2 (5 bases). V was pared by 5 bases and J by 5 bases, with 13 bases between. This CDR3 is 14 amino acids long. Germline CDR1 is SGHRS and CDR2 is YFSETQ. The DNA of the CDR3 is TGCGCCAGCAGGCCATCCGGGGAGACCGGGGAGCTGTTTTTT. The encoded protein is CASRPSGETGELFF.

V and J are TRBV19 and TRBJ1-2; D possibly corresponds to TRBD1 (5 bases). CDR3 length: 14 amino acids. V was shortened by 5 bases and J by 4 bases, with 14 bases between the two germline ends. Germline V gene data show CDR1 as LNHDA and CDR2 as SQIVND (reference sequence). DNA of the CDR3: TGTGCCAGTAGTGCAGCGGGGGAGGTCTATGGCTACACCTTC. As protein: CASSAAGEVYGYTF.

This clone was seen more than once but under ten times. The V call is TRBV7-9, the J call TRBJ1-2; the D gene is possibly TRBD1 (6 bases). Per germline, CDR1 SEHNR and CDR2 FQNEAQ (reference sequence). V was cut by 4 bases and J by 5 bases, with 11 bases left in between. The CDR3 is 13 residues long. The chain's CDR3 is CASSSRGGYGYTF. In nucleotides, the CDR3 is TGTGCCAGCAGCTCCAGGGGTGGATATGGCTACACCTTC. The complete variable domain, with remaining parts taken from reference TRBV7-9 and TRBJ1-2, reads DTGVSQNPRHKITKRGQNVTFRCDPISEHNRLYWYRQTLGQGPEFLTYFQNEAQLEKSRLLSDRFSAERPKGSFSTLEIQRTEQGDSAMYLCASSSRGGYGYTFGSGTRLTVV.

The chain joins TRBV5-4 to TRBJ1-2; D perhaps matches TRBD1 (5 bases). Trimming shortened V by 2 bases and J by 0 bases, and 8 bases separated the two germline ends. The germline CDR1 and CDR2 sequences are SGHNT and YYREEE (reference sequence). The CDR3 is 14 residues long. The CDR3 protein is CASSLRGANYGYTF. For the CDR3, the DNA is TGTGCCAGCAGCTTAAGGGGAGCTAACTATGGCTACACCTTC.

This clone was detected only a few times. The chain uses TRBV19 and TRBJ1-2; 8 bases match TRBD1. This CDR3 has 15 amino acids. V lost 0 bases to trimming and J lost 2 bases; unmatched junction nucleotides: 2. Germline lookup yields CDR1 LNHDA and CDR2 SQIVND (reference sequence). CDR3 region: CASSIEGTGNYGYTF. The CDR3 nucleotides are TGTGCCAGTAGTATAGAAGGGACAGGAAACTATGGCTACACCTTC.

The chain carries TRBV27 and TRBJ2-3; TRBD2 matches at 7 bases. Germline CDR1 and CDR2: MNHEY and SMNVEV (reference sequence). The CDR3 totals 15 residues. J lost 1 base, V lost 1 base, and 2 bases had no gene match. CDR3 sequence reads: CASSLYAGGTDTQYF. CDR3 sequence (DNA): TGTGCCAGCAGTTTATACGCGGGGGGCACAGATACGCAGTATTTT.

This rearrangement joins TRBV5-6 to TRBJ2-5, with TRBD2 as a possible D gene (6 bases). V was pared by 3 bases and J by 1 base, with 22 bases between. CDR3 length equals 18 residues. Germline lookup yields CDR1 SGHDT and CDR2 YYEEEE. The CDR3 loop is CASSSRVYWTEGQETQYF. The CDR3 DNA is TGTGCCAGCAGCTCGCGAGTTTATTGGACGGAGGGCCAAGAGACCCAGTACTTC.

V usage is TRBV7-2 and J usage is TRBJ2-3; 8 bases line up with TRBD1. The CDR3 is made up of 15 amino acids. Germline lookup yields CDR1 SGHTA and CDR2 FQGNSA. V trimming: 5 bases; J trimming: 0 bases; junction bases outside the gene matches: 4. CDR3 in DNA: TGTGCCAGCAGCACCAGGGGGCCTAGCACAGATACGCAGTATTTT. This encodes CASSTRGPSTDTQYF.

This chain joins TRBV30 and TRBJ1-1; TRBD1 is a possible D gene (6 bases). This CDR3 comprises 12 residues. V lost 6 bases and J 11 bases, leaving 19 bases between the germline ends. Germline CDR1 reads GTSNPN; CDR2 reads SVGIG (reference sequence). CDR3 loop: CACIERGRSAFF. The CDR3 DNA follows: TGTGCCTGCATCGAGAGGGGGAGGTCGGCTTTCTTT.

The chain is built from TRBV7-2 and TRBJ1-1; D unresolved. The CDR3 sequence is 15 residues long. Germline V lookup: CDR1 SGHTA, CDR2 FQGNSA. Trimming took 1 base from V and 1 from J, leaving 10 bases between them. CDR3 DNA: TGTGCCAGCAGCTTAGAACCTACAACGAACACTGAAGCTTTCTTT. Encoded protein: CASSLEPTTNTEAFF.

The gene calls are TRBV9 and TRBJ2-2; maybe TRBD1 (6 bases). CDR3 size: 13 residues. Looked up from germline, CDR1 is SGDLS and CDR2 is YYNGEE. V lost 2 bases, J lost 6 bases, and 8 bases lay in between. CDR3 nucleotide sequence: TGTGCCAGCAGCGTTACAGGGTCCGGGGAGCTGTTTTTT. The encoded protein is CASSVTGSGELFF.

This clone has only a few counts. The chain couples TRBV6-1 to TRBJ2-5; unclear D gene. Germline assignment: CDR1 MNHNS and CDR2 SASEGT. V shed 1 base and J shed 5 bases, with 14 bases lying between them. The CDR3 length is 15 residues. In nucleotides, the CDR3 is TGTGCCAGCAGTGAAGTGGGCAGGCGGTATGAGACCCAGTACTTC. Translated, it gives CASSEVGRRYETQYF.

The genes are TRBV5-4 and TRBJ2-2; 8 nucleotides line up with TRBD2. This CDR3 is built from 15 residues. J was trimmed by 5 bases and V by 1 base; bases with no gene match: 4. CDR1 SGHNT and CDR2 YYREEE come from the germline V gene (reference sequence). CDR3 DNA sequence: TGTGCCAGCAGCTTGAGCGGGGGACCAACCGGGGAGCTGTTTTTT. This translates into CASSLSGGPTGELFF.

The chain has TRBV10-3 and TRBJ1-5; possibly TRBD1 for D (6 bases). CDR3 size: 15 residues. Deletions cut 0 bases from V and 7 bases from J, with 13 bases between. Germline V gives CDR1 ENHRY, CDR2 SYGVKD. The CDR3 nucleotides read TGTGCCATCAGTGAGTCGGCAGGGGTGGGCCAGCCCCAGCATTTT. This gives the protein CAISESAGVGQPQHF.

The chain uses TRBV27 and TRBJ1-1, with D possibly being TRBD1 (6 bases). Deletions cut 3 bases from V and 11 bases from J, with 13 bases between. There are 12 residues in the CDR3. Germline lookup yields CDR1 MNHEY and CDR2 SMNVEV (reference sequence). The CDR3 nucleotides read TGTGCCAGCAGTTTTCCCGGGACAAGGGCTTTCTTT. As protein: CASSFPGTRAFF.

Here the CDR3 reads CASSVDQGAYNEQFF. For the CDR3, the DNA is TGTGCCAGCAGCGTAGATCAGGGAGCCTACAATGAGCAGTTCTTC. This rearrangement joins TRBV9 to TRBJ2-1, with D perhaps matching TRBD1 or TRBD2 (5 bases each). Germline CDR1 SGDLS, CDR2 YYNGEE. The CDR3 runs to 15 residues. V was pared by 0 bases and J by 2 bases, with 9 bases between.

This clone was recorded at least ten times. V is TRBV4-1 and J is TRBJ1-4; D possibly corresponds to TRBD1 (6 bases). Trimming cost V 4 bases and J 8 bases, with 23 bases left between them. The CDR3 extends over 17 amino acids. Germline V CDR1 and CDR2: MGHRA, YSYEKL. CDR3 in amino acids: CASSRKWTDLSGEKLFF. Here the CDR3 DNA reads TGCGCCAGCAGCCGGAAGTGGACAGACCTTTCTGGCGAAAAACTGTTTTTT.

The chain joins TRBV9 to TRBJ1-2; D is undetermined. CDR1 is SGDLS and CDR2 is YYNGEE in the germline V gene. V gave up 0 bases and J gave up 3 bases, with 6 bases separating them. The length of the CDR3 is 13 residues. CDR3 amino acids: CASSVEQHYGYTF. In DNA, the CDR3 is TGTGCCAGCAGCGTAGAACAGCACTATGGCTACACCTTC.

The chain couples TRBV27 to TRBJ2-2; D unresolved. Trimming took off 3 bases at V and 6 bases at J, with 2 bases between the two ends. CDR1 is MNHEY and CDR2 is SMNVEV in the germline V gene (reference sequence). The CDR3 is made up of 11 amino acids. CDR3 amino acids: CASSLAGELFF. The CDR3 DNA is TGTGCCAGCAGTTTGGCCGGGGAGCTGTTTTTT.

The chain is built from TRBV19 and TRBJ2-5; 9 nucleotides match TRBD2. The ends lost 6 bases at V and 4 bases at J; junction bases unmatched: 6. Germline CDR1 LNHDA, CDR2 SQIVND (reference sequence). CDR3 length: 14 residues. The CDR3 DNA follows: TGTGCCAGTAGCCCTGGGACTAGCCCAGAGACCCAGTACTTC. Translation gives CASSPGTSPETQYF.

In this sample, this clone turned up a few times. The V gene is TRBV5-4, the J gene TRBJ2-7, with D possibly called TRBD1 or TRBD2 (6 bases each). The CDR3 totals 14 residues. Trimming removed 0 bases at V and 4 bases at J, with 11 bases between. Germline CDR1 and CDR2: SGHNT and YYREEE (reference sequence). CDR3: CASSLAGAMYEQYF. The CDR3, as DNA: TGTGCCAGCAGCTTGGCGGGGGCCATGTACGAGCAGTACTTC.

The chain has TRBV7-9 and TRBJ1-5; 9 nucleotides line up with TRBD1. Germline CDR1 is SEHNR and CDR2 is FQNEAQ (reference sequence). Trimming cost V 7 bases and J 0 bases; bases outside gene matches: 7. The CDR3 length is 16 residues. CDR3 DNA sequence: TGTGCCAGCATGGACAGGGGAGGAAATAGCAATCAGCCCCAGCATTTT. Its protein product is CASMDRGGNSNQPQHF.